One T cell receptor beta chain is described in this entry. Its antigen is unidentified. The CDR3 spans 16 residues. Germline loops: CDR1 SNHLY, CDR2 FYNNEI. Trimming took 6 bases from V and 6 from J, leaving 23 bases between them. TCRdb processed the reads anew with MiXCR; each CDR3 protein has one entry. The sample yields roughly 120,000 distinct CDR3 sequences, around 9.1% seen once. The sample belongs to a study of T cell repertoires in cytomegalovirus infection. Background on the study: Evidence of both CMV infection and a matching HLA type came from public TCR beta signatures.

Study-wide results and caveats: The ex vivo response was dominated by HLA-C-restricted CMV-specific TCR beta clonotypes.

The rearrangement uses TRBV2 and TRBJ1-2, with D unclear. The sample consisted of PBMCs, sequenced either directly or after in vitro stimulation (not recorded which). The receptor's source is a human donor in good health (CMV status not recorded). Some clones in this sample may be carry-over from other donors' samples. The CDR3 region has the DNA TGTGCCAGCAGCCCCACCCCCCGGCAGAACGTTCATGGCTACACCTTC. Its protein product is CASSPTPRQNVHGYTF.